This is a list of T cell receptor beta chains from one sample in a study of Ad26.COV2.S vaccination and SARS-CoV-2 variants. Profiling relied on immunoSEQ multiplex PCR, and the TCRdb table lists in-frame clones only, not all of them. The sample shows about 370,000 clones, approximately 91% of them seen only once. The sample in question was peripheral blood, obtained in a trial of Ad26.COV2.S vaccine versus placebo. The source is a person between 18 and 60 years old who received the Ad26.COV2.S COVID-19 vaccine or a placebo. Both conserved end residues are part of each CDR3. Each record gives: V gene, J gene, D gene, CDR3 protein. The D gene is left open where the match is weak.

v_call: TRBV25-1; j_call: TRBJ1-2; d_call: -; cdr3_aa: CASSEGSPRGYTF
v_call: TRBV5-5; j_call: TRBJ2-7; d_call: -; cdr3_aa: CASSFTRTYEQYF
v_call: TRBV11-3; j_call: TRBJ2-3; d_call: -; cdr3_aa: CASSLRVAPDTQYF
v_call: TRBV7-8; j_call: TRBJ1-2; d_call: -; cdr3_aa: CASTLNQGIYGYTF
v_call: TRBV7-2; j_call: TRBJ1-6; d_call: -; cdr3_aa: CASSVAGPGNSPLHF
v_call: TRBV7-8; j_call: TRBJ1-1; d_call: -; cdr3_aa: CASSLTGGAVDTEAFF
v_call: TRBV5-8; j_call: TRBJ1-2; d_call: -; cdr3_aa: CASRDSSRRYGYTF
v_call: TRBV5-1; j_call: TRBJ1-2; d_call: TRBD1; cdr3_aa: CASSLGQGANYGYTF
v_call: TRBV7-2; j_call: TRBJ2-3; d_call: TRBD2; cdr3_aa: CASSFTSGGTDTQYF
v_call: TRBV30; j_call: TRBJ1-2; d_call: -; cdr3_aa: CAWTTGLNYGYTF
v_call: TRBV18; j_call: TRBJ1-4; d_call: -; cdr3_aa: CASSHDSATNEKLFF
v_call: TRBV6-5; j_call: TRBJ2-1; d_call: -; cdr3_aa: CASSYYRGNEQFF
v_call: TRBV7-2; j_call: TRBJ1-5; d_call: -; cdr3_aa: CASSYRDNQPQHF
v_call: TRBV18; j_call: TRBJ2-6; d_call: -; cdr3_aa: CASSRGSGANVLTF
v_call: TRBV7-8; j_call: TRBJ1-5; d_call: TRBD1; cdr3_aa: CASSSPRAGQGVDQPQHF
v_call: TRBV28; j_call: TRBJ1-5; d_call: -; cdr3_aa: CASSLPVVGNQPQHF
v_call: TRBV5-1; j_call: TRBJ2-1; d_call: -; cdr3_aa: CASSLADNEQFF
v_call: TRBV4-2; j_call: TRBJ2-5; d_call: -; cdr3_aa: CASSQDWQGRETQYF
v_call: TRBV27; j_call: TRBJ1-1; d_call: -; cdr3_aa: CASSPGANTEAFF
v_call: TRBV5-5; j_call: TRBJ2-5; d_call: -; cdr3_aa: CASSLGGVEETQYF
v_call: TRBV5-4; j_call: TRBJ2-4; d_call: TRBD1; cdr3_aa: CASTRTGEAKNIQYF
v_call: TRBV30; j_call: TRBJ1-2; d_call: TRBD1; cdr3_aa: CAWAGTGAPRYGYTF
v_call: TRBV2; j_call: TRBJ2-1; d_call: TRBD1; cdr3_aa: CASRVGTGGYEQFF
v_call: TRBV12-3/TRBV12-4; j_call: TRBJ1-2; d_call: -; cdr3_aa: CASSPGAYGYTF
v_call: TRBV14; j_call: TRBJ1-4; d_call: -; cdr3_aa: CASSPPLATNEKLFF
v_call: TRBV2; j_call: TRBJ2-5; d_call: -; cdr3_aa: CASSEGQLMYF
v_call: TRBV4-1; j_call: TRBJ2-7; d_call: TRBD1; cdr3_aa: CASSEGQGFNFFDEQYF
v_call: TRBV3-1/TRBV3-2; j_call: TRBJ2-7; d_call: -; cdr3_aa: CASSQDLSSGEQYF